This T cell receptor beta chain was retrieved from a study of shared clonotypes between healthy human individuals. Free of recent acute infections or vaccinations, the donors were healthy HIV-negative adults. The CD4+ fraction was divided into a CD45RA+ naive subset and a CD45RA-negative memory subset. As handled by the study authors: In the immunoSEQ data, sequences were junction-only and lacked quality scores, so filtering differed. Using immunoSEQ multiplex PCR, the repertoire was profiled, and TCRdb retains in-frame clones only, with some absent. That table supplies the V and J calls and clone size; D and trimming were determined from the DNA. The sample lists some 2,400,000 clones, roughly 95% occurring once. Germline CDR1 SGHRS, CDR2 YFSETQ. The CDR3 sequence is 15 residues long. V lost 0 bases to trimming and J lost 5 bases, with 11 bases between them.

This chain connects TRBV5-1 to TRBJ2-2; a weak D match, TRBD2 (5 bases). The sequence was obtained from a man between 18 and 29 years old in good health. The sequenced sample was naive CD4+ T cells sorted from blood. Subset defined: CD45RA+ positively selected. CDR3 region: CASSLEPSQTGELFF. CDR3 in DNA: TGCGCCAGCAGCTTGGAACCTAGCCAAACCGGGGAGCTGTTTTTT.